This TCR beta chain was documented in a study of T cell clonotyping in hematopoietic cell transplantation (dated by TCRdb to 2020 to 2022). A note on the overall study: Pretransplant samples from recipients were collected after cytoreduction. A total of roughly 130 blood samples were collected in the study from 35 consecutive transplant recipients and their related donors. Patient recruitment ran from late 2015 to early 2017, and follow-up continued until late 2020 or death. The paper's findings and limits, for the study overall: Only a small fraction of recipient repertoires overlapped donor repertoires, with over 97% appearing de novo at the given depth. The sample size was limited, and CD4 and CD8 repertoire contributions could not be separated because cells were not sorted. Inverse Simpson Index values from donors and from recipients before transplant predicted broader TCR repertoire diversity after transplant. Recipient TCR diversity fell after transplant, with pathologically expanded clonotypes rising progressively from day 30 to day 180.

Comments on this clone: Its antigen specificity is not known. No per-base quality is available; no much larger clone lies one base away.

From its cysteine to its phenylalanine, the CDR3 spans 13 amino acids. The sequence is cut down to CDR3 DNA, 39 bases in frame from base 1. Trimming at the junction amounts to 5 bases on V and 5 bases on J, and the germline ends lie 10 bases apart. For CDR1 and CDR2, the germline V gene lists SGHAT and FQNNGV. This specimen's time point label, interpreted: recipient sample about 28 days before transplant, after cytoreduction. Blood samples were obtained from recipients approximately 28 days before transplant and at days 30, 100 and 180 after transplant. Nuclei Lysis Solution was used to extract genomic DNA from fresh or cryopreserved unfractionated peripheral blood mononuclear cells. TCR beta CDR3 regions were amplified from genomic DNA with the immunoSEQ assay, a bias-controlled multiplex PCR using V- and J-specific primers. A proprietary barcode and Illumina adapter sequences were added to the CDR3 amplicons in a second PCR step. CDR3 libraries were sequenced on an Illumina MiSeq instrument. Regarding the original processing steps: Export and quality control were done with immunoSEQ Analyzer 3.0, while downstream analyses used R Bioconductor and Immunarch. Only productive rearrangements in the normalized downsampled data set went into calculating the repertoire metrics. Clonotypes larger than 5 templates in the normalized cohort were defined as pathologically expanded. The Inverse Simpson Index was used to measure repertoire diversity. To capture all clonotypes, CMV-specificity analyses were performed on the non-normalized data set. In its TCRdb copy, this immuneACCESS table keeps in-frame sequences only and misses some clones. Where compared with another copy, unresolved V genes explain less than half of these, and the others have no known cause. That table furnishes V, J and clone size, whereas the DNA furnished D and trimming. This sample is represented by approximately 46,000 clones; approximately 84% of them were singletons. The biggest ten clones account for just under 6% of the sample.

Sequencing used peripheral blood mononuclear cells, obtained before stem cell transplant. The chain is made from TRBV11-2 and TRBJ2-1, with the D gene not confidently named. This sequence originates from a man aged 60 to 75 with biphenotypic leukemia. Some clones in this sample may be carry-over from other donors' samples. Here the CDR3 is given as CASSLELHNEQFF. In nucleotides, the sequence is TGTGCCAGCAGCCTCGAACTACACAATGAGCAGTTCTTC.